A selection of T cell receptor beta chains follows, all from one sample in a study of post-analysis software for immune sequencing data. TCRdb recomputed calls from the PCR reads with MiXCR, one row per CDR3 protein. The repertoire holds 750,000 to 950,000 distinct CDR3 sequences, about 57% seen once, with approximately 4.5% in the top ten. Sequencing used blood. Every receptor here comes from a girl aged 10 to 17 with multiple sclerosis. CDR3s include the opening cysteine and the closing phenylalanine or tryptophan. The D gene is left open where the match is weak. The size field is filled for only some rows; it gives once, few, many or a size class.

size: NA
J: TRBJ2-6
length: 15
V: TRBV15
D: NA
DNA: TGTGCCACCAGCAGGGGGGTGCCTGGGGCCAACGTCCTGACTTTC
CDR3: CATSRGVPGANVLTF

size: few
J: TRBJ2-1
length: 17
V: TRBV5-1
D: NA
DNA: TGCGCCAGCAGCCCCTTCTTCCGCGCGGGGGCCGGGGATGAGCAGTTCTTC
CDR3: CASSPFFRAGAGDEQFF

size: NA
J: TRBJ2-1
length: 14
V: TRBV12-3/TRBV12-4
D: NA
DNA: TGTGCCAGCAGTTTTAGGGCTAGTGGAAATGAGCAGTTCTTC
CDR3: CASSFRASGNEQFF

size: NA
J: TRBJ2-2
length: 13
V: TRBV6-2/TRBV6-3
D: NA
DNA: TGTGCCAGCAGGAGGGGGAGCACCGGGGAGCTGTTTTTT
CDR3: CASRRGSTGELFF

size: NA
J: TRBJ2-1
length: 12
V: TRBV10-3
D: NA
DNA: TGTGCCATCAGTGAGCCGGGCAAGGAGCAGTTCTTC
CDR3: CAISEPGKEQFF

size: few
J: TRBJ2-5
length: 15
V: TRBV29-1
D: NA
DNA: TGCAGCGTTGAAGGGCATCCAATCGGCCAAGAGACCCAGTACTTC
CDR3: CSVEGHPIGQETQYF

size: NA
J: TRBJ2-7
length: 19
V: TRBV12-3/TRBV12-4
D: TRBD2
DNA: TGTGCCAGCAGTTTTGAGAGGGGCGGGCGGGGACTAGACTCCTACGAGCAGTACTTC
CDR3: CASSFERGGRGLDSYEQYF

size: few
J: TRBJ1-6
length: 20
V: TRBV5-5
D: NA
DNA: TGTGCCAGCAGCATTCGGACCCTCGGCGCCTCTAGCTCCTATAATTCACCCCTCCACTTT
CDR3: CASSIRTLGASSSYNSPLHF

size: NA
J: TRBJ2-1
length: 14
V: TRBV9
D: NA
DNA: TGTGCCAGCAGCGTAGCGGTATCCTACAATGAGCAGTTCTTC
CDR3: CASSVAVSYNEQFF

size: few
J: TRBJ2-7
length: 14
V: TRBV28
D: NA
DNA: TGTGCCAGCAGTTCGCCACCGACCCAGGCCGAGCAGTACTTC
CDR3: CASSSPPTQAEQYF

size: NA
J: TRBJ1-2
length: 14
V: TRBV29-1
D: NA
DNA: TGCAGCGCCCACGGGGAGGGCACGTTCTATGGCTACACCTTC
CDR3: CSAHGEGTFYGYTF

size: few
J: TRBJ1-4
length: 14
V: TRBV7-9
D: NA
DNA: TGTGCCAGCAGCTTGACAGGCGGGGTTGAAAAACTGTTTTTT
CDR3: CASSLTGGVEKLFF

size: NA
J: TRBJ2-3
length: 16
V: TRBV3-1
D: NA
DNA: TGTGCCAGCAGCCAAGCTGACCCGGGGAGGGGGAATACGCAGTATTTT
CDR3: CASSQADPGRGNTQYF

size: NA
J: TRBJ2-1
length: 16
V: TRBV12-3/TRBV12-4
D: TRBD2
DNA: TGTGCCAGCAGACGGACTACTAGCGGTTCCTACAATGAGCAGTTCTTC
CDR3: CASRRTTSGSYNEQFF

size: NA
J: TRBJ1-2
length: 15
V: TRBV20-1
D: TRBD1
DNA: TGCAGTGCTAGGGGACAGGGCCGAGCTAACTATGGCTACACCTTC
CDR3: CSARGQGRANYGYTF

size: NA
J: TRBJ2-5
length: 15
V: TRBV20-1
D: TRBD2
DNA: TGCAGTGCTAGAGAGGTGGGAGCGGGAGGCAGAGAGCAGTACTTC
CDR3: CSAREVGAGGREQYF

size: NA
J: TRBJ1-2
length: 12
V: TRBV25-1
D: TRBD1
DNA: TGTGCCAGCAGTGGGGGACAGTTAATCTACACCTTC
CDR3: CASSGGQLIYTF

size: NA
J: TRBJ2-5
length: 14
V: TRBV25-1
D: NA
DNA: TGTGCCAGCAGTAAGCGTTGGGGGCAAGAGACCCAGTACTTC
CDR3: CASSKRWGQETQYF

size: NA
J: TRBJ1-2
length: 14
V: TRBV28
D: TRBD1
DNA: TGTGCCAGCAGTTTAAGGGGGCGCCCCTATGGCTACACCTTC
CDR3: CASSLRGRPYGYTF

size: NA
J: TRBJ2-3
length: 17
V: TRBV10-3
D: NA
DNA: TGTGCCATCAGCACTACCGCTACCAGGGTGGGGGCAGATACGCAGTATTTT
CDR3: CAISTTATRVGADTQYF

size: NA
J: TRBJ2-7
length: 14
V: TRBV20-1
D: TRBD2
DNA: TGCAGTGCTCCTGGGGGGGGACTATCCTACGAGCAGTACTTC
CDR3: CSAPGGGLSYEQYF

size: few
J: TRBJ2-1
length: 16
V: TRBV7-9
D: TRBD2
DNA: TGTGCCAGCAGCCGGCGACTAGCGGGGATTCACAATGAGCAGTTCTTC
CDR3: CASSRRLAGIHNEQFF

size: few
J: TRBJ2-7
length: 13
V: TRBV7-2
D: NA
DNA: TGTGCCAGCAGCTTGACAGTGAACTACGAGCAGTACTTC
CDR3: CASSLTVNYEQYF

size: NA
J: TRBJ2-7
length: 14
V: TRBV7-2
D: NA
DNA: TGTGCCAGCAGCTTTGCGGGACAGATCTACGAGCAGTACTTC
CDR3: CASSFAGQIYEQYF

size: NA
J: TRBJ2-7
length: 16
V: TRBV18
D: TRBD2
DNA: TGTGCCAGCTCACCCCAACTAGCGACCCTTGACCACGAGCAGTACTTC
CDR3: CASSPQLATLDHEQYF

size: once
J: TRBJ2-5
length: 12
V: TRBV7-9
D: TRBD1
DNA: TGTGCCAGCAGCACAGGGGCTCAGACCCAGTACTTC
CDR3: CASSTGAQTQYF

size: NA
J: TRBJ2-5
length: 17
V: TRBV5-1
D: NA
DNA: TGCGCCAGCAGCTTGGCTCGGGCTACCAGCCTCCAAGAGACCCAGTACTTC
CDR3: CASSLARATSLQETQYF

size: NA
J: TRBJ1-2
length: 13
V: TRBV5-1
D: NA
DNA: TGCGCCAGCAGCTTGTTGGGCGGGTTTGGCTACACCTTC
CDR3: CASSLLGGFGYTF

size: few
J: TRBJ2-7
length: 12
V: TRBV29-1
D: NA
DNA: TGCAGCGTGATTGGGAGCACCTACGAGCAGTACTTC
CDR3: CSVIGSTYEQYF

size: NA
J: TRBJ2-1
length: 14
V: TRBV5-1
D: NA
DNA: TGCGCCAGCAGCGCCCCGACAGTATACAATGAGCAGTTCTTC
CDR3: CASSAPTVYNEQFF

size: few
J: TRBJ2-1
length: 13
V: TRBV7-9
D: TRBD2
DNA: TGTGCCAGCAGCTGGACTAGCGGTGGTGAGCAGTTCTTC
CDR3: CASSWTSGGEQFF

size: NA
J: TRBJ1-5
length: 14
V: TRBV20-1
D: TRBD1
DNA: TGCAGTGCGAGGACAGGTAGCAACAATCAGCCCCAGCATTTT
CDR3: CSARTGSNNQPQHF

size: NA
J: TRBJ1-2
length: 14
V: TRBV12-3/TRBV12-4
D: NA
DNA: TGTGCCAGCAGTTTTTCCCAACAGGGCTCTGGCTACACCTTC
CDR3: CASSFSQQGSGYTF

size: NA
J: TRBJ2-1
length: 15
V: TRBV6-5
D: TRBD2
DNA: TGTGCCAGCAGTTACTTACTAGCGGTTTACAATGAGCAGTTCTTC
CDR3: CASSYLLAVYNEQFF

size: NA
J: TRBJ2-3
length: 14
V: TRBV20-1
D: NA
DNA: TGCAGTGCTAGAGGGCAGGCTTACACAGATACGCAGTATTTT
CDR3: CSARGQAYTDTQYF